What follows describes a single T cell receptor (beta chain). What antigen it recognizes has not been identified. No much larger clone is present one base from it, and per-base qualities are unavailable. The protocol used for the library was the immunoSEQ multiplex PCR assay. On the authors' methods: To diagnose cytomegalovirus status from the catalog of TCR beta chain sequences, a statistical classification framework was built. The clones in this table, taken by TCRdb from immuneACCESS, are in-frame only. Not every clone is retained; where verified, under half of the shortfall comes from an unresolved V gene, and the cause of the rest is unknown. The DNA gave D and trimming, while V, J and clone size come from that table. The sample contains approximately 49,000 clones, roughly nine tenths of them found a single time. The ten most abundant clones make up approximately 1.5% of the sample. The data originate from a study of cytomegalovirus exposure and HLA in healthy donors listed by TCRdb under 2017. Regarding the research as a whole: According to a later analysis, the 120 or so validation repertoires were produced on the same platform as the 666 repertoires of the first cohort. To predict cytomegalovirus infection status, the study combined high-throughput TCR immunosequencing, statistical association of individual TCRs with disease status, and machine learning. Along with the 666-subject first cohort, a separate validation cohort of approximately 110 different subjects was used. The aim of the study was to test whether cataloging public T cell receptors could identify signatures of past pathogen exposure.

Donors formed part of the validation cohort, which comprised some 120 subjects and was distinct from the first cohort of several hundred subjects. Study-wide findings and limitations: A few of the identified cytomegalovirus-associated TCR beta chains were confirmed in vitro to be specific for cytomegalovirus antigens. Most TCR sequences were observed very rarely across donors, whereas some public TCRs were present in many individuals. The authors suggested that the approach could potentially be extended to other disease states and immunological phenotypes. Subsequent analysis determined that TCRs grouped into clusters in the first cohort also showed a tendency toward co-occurrence across the roughly 110 validation repertoires, and 85% to 95% of cluster scores exceeded 0. In both the original and validation cohorts, the classifier was reported to diagnose cytomegalovirus status with high specificity and sensitivity. The study gave a list of 150 to 200 TCR beta chains associated with cytomegalovirus. The validation cohort had no HLA typing available for a later analysis, so co-occurrence within that cohort was assessed over all 120 repertoires.

The CDR3 numbers 16 residues from cysteine through phenylalanine. The entry retains the CDR3 DNA only, 48 bases that are in frame from base 1. From V the trimming removes 7 bases and from J it removes 1 base, while the gene matches leave 12 bases of the junction unaccounted for. CDR1 is given as SNHLY and CDR2 as FYNNEI, both from the germline V gene. The rearrangement joined TRBV2 to TRBJ1-1, and TRBD1 aligns with 7 junction nucleotides. The specimen sequenced was PBMCs. The sequence was obtained from a man aged 18 to 29 in good health and CMV-seronegative. The nucleotides are TGTGCCAGCATCGTAGGGGGCCTCAGGGCGAACACTGAAGCTTTCTTT. The encoded protein is CASIVGGLRANTEAFF.